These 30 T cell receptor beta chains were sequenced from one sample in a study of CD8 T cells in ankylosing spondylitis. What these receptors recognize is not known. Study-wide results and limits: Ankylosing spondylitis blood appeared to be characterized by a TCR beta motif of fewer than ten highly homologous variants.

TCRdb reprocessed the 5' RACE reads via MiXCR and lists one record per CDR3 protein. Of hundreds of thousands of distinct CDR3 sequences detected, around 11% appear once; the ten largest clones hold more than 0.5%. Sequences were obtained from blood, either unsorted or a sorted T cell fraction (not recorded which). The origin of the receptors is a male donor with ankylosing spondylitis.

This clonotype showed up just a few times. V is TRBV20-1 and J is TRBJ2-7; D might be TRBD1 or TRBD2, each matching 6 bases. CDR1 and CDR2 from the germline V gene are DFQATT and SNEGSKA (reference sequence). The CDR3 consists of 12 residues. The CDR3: CRGGRGNYEQYF. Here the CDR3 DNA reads TGCAGAGGGGGGCGGGGAAACTACGAGCAGTACTTC.

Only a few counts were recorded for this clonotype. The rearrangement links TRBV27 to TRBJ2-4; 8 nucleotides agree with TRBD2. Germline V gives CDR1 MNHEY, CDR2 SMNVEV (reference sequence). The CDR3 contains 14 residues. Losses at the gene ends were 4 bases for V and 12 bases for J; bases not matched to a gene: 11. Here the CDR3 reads CASSSQYPGTSQYF. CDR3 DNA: TGTGCCAGCAGTTCCCAATACCCCGGGACTAGTCAGTACTTC.

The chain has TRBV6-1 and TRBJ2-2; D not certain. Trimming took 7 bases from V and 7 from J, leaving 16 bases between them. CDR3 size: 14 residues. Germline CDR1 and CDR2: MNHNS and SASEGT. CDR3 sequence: CASISAGVGGELFF. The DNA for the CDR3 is TGTGCCAGCATATCCGCTGGGGTGGGCGGGGAGCTGTTTTTT.

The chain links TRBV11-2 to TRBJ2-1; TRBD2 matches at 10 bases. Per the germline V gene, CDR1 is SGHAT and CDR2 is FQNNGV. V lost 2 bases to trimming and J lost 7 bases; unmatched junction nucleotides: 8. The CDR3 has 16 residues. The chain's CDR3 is CASSLRPGLAVNEQFF. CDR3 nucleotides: TGTGCCAGCAGCTTACGTCCAGGACTAGCGGTTAATGAGCAGTTCTTC.

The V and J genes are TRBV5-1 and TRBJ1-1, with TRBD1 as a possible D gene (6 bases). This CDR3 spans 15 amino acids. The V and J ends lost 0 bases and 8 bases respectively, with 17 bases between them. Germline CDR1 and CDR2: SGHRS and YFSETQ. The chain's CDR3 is CASSLATPGTQEAFF. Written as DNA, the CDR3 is TGCGCCAGCAGCTTGGCCACCCCCGGGACACAAGAAGCTTTCTTT. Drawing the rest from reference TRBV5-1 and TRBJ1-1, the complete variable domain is KAGVTQTPRYLIKTRGQQVTLSCSPISGHRSVSWYQQTPGQGLQFLFEYFSETQRNKGNFPGRFSGRQFSNSRSEMNVSTLELGDSALYLCASSLATPGTQEAFFGQGTRLTVV.

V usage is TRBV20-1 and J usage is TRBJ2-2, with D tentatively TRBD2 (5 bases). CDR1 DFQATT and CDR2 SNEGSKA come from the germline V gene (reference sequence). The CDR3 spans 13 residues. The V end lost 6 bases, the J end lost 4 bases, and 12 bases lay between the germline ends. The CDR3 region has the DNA TGCAGTGCGGGAAGACGGGGCACCGGGGAGCTGTTTTTT. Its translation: CSAGRRGTGELFF.

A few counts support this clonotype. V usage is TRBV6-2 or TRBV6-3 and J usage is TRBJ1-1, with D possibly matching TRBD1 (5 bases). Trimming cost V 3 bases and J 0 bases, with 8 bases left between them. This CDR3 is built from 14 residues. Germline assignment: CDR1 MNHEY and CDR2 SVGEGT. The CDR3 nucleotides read TGTGCCAGCAGTTATATCAGGGTGAACACTGAAGCTTTCTTT. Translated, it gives CASSYIRVNTEAFF.

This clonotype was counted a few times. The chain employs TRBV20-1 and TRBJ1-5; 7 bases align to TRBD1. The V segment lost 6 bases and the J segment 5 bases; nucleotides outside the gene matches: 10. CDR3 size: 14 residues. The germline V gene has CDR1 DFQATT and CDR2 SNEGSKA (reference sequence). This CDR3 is CSADLLTGYQPQHF. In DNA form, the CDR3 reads TGCAGTGCCGATCTCTTGACAGGGTATCAGCCCCAGCATTTT.

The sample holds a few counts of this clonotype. The CDR3 DNA follows: TGCGCCAGCAGCACGGCGGGACAGGGGGTCGATGAGCAGTTCTTC. Translated, it gives CASSTAGQGVDEQFF. This chain joins TRBV5-1 and TRBJ2-1; 11 bases align to TRBD1. Germline V gene sequence: CDR1 SGHRS, CDR2 YFSETQ. J gave up 8 bases and V 4 bases, and 8 bases lay outside the gene matches. The length of the CDR3 is 15 residues. Full variable domain (missing parts from reference TRBV5-1 and TRBJ2-1): KAGVTQTPRYLIKTRGQQVTLSCSPISGHRSVSWYQQTPGQGLQFLFEYFSETQRNKGNFPGRFSGRQFSNSRSEMNVSTLELGDSALYLCASSTAGQGVDEQFFGPGTRLTVL.

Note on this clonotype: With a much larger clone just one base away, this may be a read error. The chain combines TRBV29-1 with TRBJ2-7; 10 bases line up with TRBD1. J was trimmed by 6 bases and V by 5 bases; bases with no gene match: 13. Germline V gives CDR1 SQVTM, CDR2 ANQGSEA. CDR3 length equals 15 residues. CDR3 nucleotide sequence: TGCAGCGTTAAAAAGACAGGGGGCGAAGTGGGCGAGCAGTACTTC. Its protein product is CSVKKTGGEVGEQYF.

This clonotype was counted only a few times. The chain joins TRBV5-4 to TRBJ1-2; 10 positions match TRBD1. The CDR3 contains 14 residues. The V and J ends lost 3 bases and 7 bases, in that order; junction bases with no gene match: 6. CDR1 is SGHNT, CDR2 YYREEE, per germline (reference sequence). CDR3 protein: CASSYRDRGIGYTF. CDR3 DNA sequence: TGTGCCAGCAGCTACCGGGACAGGGGTATTGGCTACACCTTC.

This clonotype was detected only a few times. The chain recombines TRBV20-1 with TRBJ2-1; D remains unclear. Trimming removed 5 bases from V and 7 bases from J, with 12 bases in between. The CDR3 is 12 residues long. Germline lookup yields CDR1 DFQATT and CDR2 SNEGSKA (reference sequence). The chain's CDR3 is CSAGVRWNEQFF. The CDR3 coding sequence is TGCAGTGCTGGAGTTAGATGGAATGAGCAGTTCTTC.

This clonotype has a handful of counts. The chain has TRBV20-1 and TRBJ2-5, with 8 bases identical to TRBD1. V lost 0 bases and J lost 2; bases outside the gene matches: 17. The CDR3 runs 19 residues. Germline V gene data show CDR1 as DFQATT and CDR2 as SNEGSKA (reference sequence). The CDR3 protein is CSARDQFRDRRVGQETQYF. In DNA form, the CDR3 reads TGCAGTGCTAGAGATCAGTTTCGGGACAGGCGGGTTGGTCAAGAGACCCAGTACTTC.

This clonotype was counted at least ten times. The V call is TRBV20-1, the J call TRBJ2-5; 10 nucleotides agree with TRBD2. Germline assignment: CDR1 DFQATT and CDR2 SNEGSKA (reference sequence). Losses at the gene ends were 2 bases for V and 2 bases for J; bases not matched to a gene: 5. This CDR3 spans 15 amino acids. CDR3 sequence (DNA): TGCAGTGCTAGACCGGGACTAGCGAGTCAAGAGACCCAGTACTTC. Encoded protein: CSARPGLASQETQYF.

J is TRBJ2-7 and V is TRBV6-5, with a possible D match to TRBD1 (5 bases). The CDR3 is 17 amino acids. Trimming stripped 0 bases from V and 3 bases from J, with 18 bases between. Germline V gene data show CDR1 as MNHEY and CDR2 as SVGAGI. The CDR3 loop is CASSYSRGAGRFYEQYF. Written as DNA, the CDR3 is TGTGCCAGCAGTTACTCGCGTGGGGCTGGACGCTTCTACGAGCAGTACTTC.

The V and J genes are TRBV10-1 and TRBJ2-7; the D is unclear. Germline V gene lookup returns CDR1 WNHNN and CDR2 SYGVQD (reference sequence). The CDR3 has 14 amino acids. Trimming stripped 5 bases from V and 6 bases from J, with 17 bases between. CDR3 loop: CASSTSPRMGEQYF. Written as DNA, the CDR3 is TGCGCCAGCAGTACCTCGCCGCGTATGGGCGAGCAGTACTTC.

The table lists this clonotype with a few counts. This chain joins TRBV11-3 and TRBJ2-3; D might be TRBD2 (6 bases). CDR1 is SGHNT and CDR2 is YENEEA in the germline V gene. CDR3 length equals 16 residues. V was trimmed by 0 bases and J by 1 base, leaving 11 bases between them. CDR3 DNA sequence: TGTGCCAGCAGCTTAGACGGGAGTTTTCGCACAGATACGCAGTATTTT. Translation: CASSLDGSFRTDTQYF.

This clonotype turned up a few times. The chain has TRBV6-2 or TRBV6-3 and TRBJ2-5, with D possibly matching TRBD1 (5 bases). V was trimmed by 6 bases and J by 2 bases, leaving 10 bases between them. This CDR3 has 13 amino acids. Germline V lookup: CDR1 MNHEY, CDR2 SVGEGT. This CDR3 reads CASSYRIQETQYF. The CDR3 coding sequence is TGTGCCAGCAGCTACAGGATTCAAGAGACCCAGTACTTC.

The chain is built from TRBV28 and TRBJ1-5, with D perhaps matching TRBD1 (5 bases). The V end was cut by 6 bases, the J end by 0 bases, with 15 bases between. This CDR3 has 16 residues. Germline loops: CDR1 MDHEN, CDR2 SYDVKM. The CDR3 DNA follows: TGTGCCAGCAGCCCTCGCGGGGGGGTTAGCAATCAGCCCCAGCATTTT. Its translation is CASSPRGGVSNQPQHF.

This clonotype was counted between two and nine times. The CDR3, as DNA: TGCAGTGCTAGCGGGAGTACACGGGAGCAGTTCTTC. Translation gives CSASGSTREQFF. The chain joins TRBV20-1 to TRBJ2-1; TRBD2 might be the D (6 bases). V was pared by 3 bases and J by 10 bases, with 13 bases between. Germline CDR1 and CDR2: DFQATT and SNEGSKA (reference sequence). The CDR3 extends over 12 amino acids.

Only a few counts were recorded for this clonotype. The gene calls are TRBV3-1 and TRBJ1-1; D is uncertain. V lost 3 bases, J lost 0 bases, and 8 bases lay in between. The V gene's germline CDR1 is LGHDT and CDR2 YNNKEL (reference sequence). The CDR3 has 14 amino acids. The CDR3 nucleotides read TGTGCCAGCAGCCACGGAGACTTGAACACTGAAGCTTTCTTT. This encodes CASSHGDLNTEAFF.

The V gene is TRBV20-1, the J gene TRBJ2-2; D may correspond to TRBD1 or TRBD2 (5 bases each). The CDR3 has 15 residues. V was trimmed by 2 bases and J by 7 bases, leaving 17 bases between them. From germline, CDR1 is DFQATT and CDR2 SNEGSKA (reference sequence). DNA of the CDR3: TGCAGTGCTAGAAAGTCCGTAAGGGGAGACGGGGAGCTGTTTTTT. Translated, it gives CSARKSVRGDGELFF.

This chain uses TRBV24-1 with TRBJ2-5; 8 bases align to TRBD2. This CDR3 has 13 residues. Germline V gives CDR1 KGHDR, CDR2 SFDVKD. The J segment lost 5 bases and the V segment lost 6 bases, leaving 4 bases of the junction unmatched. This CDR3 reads CATSSGSRETQYF. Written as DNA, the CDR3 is TGTGCCACCAGTAGCGGGAGCCGTGAGACCCAGTACTTC.

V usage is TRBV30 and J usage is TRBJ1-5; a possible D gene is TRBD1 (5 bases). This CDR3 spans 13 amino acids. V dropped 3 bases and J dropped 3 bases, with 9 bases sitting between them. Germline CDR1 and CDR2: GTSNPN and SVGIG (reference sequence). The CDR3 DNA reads TGTGCCTGGAGAGCGGGACCCAATCAGCCCCAGCATTTT. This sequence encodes CAWRAGPNQPQHF.

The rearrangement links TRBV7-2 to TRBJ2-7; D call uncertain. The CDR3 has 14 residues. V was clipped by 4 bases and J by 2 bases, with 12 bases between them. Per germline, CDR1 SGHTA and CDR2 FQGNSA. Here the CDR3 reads CASSYEWDTYEQYF. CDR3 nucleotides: TGTGCCAGCAGCTACGAATGGGATACCTACGAGCAGTACTTC.

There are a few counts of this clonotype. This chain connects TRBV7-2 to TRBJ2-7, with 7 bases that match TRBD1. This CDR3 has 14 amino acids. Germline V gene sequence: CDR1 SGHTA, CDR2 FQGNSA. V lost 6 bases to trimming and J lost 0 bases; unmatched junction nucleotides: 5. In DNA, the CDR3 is TGTGCCAGCAGTCCTGACAGGGTCTCCTACGAGCAGTACTTC. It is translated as CASSPDRVSYEQYF.

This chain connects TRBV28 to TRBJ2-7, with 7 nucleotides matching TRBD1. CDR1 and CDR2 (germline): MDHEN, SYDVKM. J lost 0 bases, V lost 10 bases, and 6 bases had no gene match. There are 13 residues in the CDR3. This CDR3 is CATNRGSSYEQYF. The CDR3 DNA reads TGTGCCACCAACAGGGGAAGCTCCTACGAGCAGTACTTC.

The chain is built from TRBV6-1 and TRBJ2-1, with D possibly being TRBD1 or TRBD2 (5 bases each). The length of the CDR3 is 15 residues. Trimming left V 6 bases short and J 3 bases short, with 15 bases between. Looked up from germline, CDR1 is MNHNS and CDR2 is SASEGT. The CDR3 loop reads CASSPVRGHYNEQFF. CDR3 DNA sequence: TGTGCCAGCAGCCCGGTACGGGGCCACTACAATGAGCAGTTCTTC.

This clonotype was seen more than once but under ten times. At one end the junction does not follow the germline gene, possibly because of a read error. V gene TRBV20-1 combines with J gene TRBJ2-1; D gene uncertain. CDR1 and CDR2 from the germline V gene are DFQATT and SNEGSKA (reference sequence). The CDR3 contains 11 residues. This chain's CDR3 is CSARLGVTKVF. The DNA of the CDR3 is TGCAGTGCTAGGTTAGGAGTCACTAAGGTCTTC.

The CDR3 nucleotides read TGTGCCAGCAGCCGCCTGGACAGGGGGTCCTACGAGCAGTACTTC. Translating it yields CASSRLDRGSYEQYF. V usage is TRBV13 and J usage is TRBJ2-7; 10 bases are shared with TRBD1. The V and J ends lost 5 bases and 1 base, in that order; junction bases with no gene match: 5. Germline V gives CDR1 PRHDT, CDR2 FYEKMQ (reference sequence). The CDR3 loop spans 15 amino acids. The variable domain in full, completed from reference TRBV13 and TRBJ2-7, reads AAGVIQSPRHLIKEKRETATLKCYPIPRHDTVYWYQQGPGQDPQFLISFYEKMQSDKGSIPDRFSAQQFSDYHSELNMSSLELGDSALYFCASSRLDRGSYEQYFGPGTRLTVT.